The T cell receptor delta chain described here comes from a study of gamma-delta T cells after stem cell transplantation (TCRdb year 2016). This clone was detected only a few times. Its antigen remains undetermined. Per-base quality was not reported, and no clone a single base away is much larger than it. CDR1 and CDR2 are drawn from the germline V gene: GEAIGNYY, EKD. The V end gives up 1 base and the J end 0 bases, leaving 14 bases in the junction not matched to a gene. Reading from cysteine to phenylalanine, the CDR3 counts 20 amino acids. The read is trimmed to its CDR3 DNA, 60 bases read in frame from base 1. The library relied on RT-PCR. The listed sequencing device is Illumina MiSeq. TCRdb reprocessed the public data with the CATT caller; entries with the same nucleotide sequence were combined afterwards. The sample table holds 64 delta-chain clones.

Rearrangement joined TRDV2 to TRDJ1; a stretch of 12 junction bases matches TRDD3. Specimen: gamma-delta T cells. The origin of this receptor is a human donor. It is not recorded whose cells these are; they may come from a transplant donor. This table probably holds off-target reads from a library built for another chain. The nucleotides read TGTGCCTGTGACACGGTCCTACATCCACTGGGGGATACCTACACCGATAAACTCATCTTT. It encodes CACDTVLHPLGDTYTDKLIF.